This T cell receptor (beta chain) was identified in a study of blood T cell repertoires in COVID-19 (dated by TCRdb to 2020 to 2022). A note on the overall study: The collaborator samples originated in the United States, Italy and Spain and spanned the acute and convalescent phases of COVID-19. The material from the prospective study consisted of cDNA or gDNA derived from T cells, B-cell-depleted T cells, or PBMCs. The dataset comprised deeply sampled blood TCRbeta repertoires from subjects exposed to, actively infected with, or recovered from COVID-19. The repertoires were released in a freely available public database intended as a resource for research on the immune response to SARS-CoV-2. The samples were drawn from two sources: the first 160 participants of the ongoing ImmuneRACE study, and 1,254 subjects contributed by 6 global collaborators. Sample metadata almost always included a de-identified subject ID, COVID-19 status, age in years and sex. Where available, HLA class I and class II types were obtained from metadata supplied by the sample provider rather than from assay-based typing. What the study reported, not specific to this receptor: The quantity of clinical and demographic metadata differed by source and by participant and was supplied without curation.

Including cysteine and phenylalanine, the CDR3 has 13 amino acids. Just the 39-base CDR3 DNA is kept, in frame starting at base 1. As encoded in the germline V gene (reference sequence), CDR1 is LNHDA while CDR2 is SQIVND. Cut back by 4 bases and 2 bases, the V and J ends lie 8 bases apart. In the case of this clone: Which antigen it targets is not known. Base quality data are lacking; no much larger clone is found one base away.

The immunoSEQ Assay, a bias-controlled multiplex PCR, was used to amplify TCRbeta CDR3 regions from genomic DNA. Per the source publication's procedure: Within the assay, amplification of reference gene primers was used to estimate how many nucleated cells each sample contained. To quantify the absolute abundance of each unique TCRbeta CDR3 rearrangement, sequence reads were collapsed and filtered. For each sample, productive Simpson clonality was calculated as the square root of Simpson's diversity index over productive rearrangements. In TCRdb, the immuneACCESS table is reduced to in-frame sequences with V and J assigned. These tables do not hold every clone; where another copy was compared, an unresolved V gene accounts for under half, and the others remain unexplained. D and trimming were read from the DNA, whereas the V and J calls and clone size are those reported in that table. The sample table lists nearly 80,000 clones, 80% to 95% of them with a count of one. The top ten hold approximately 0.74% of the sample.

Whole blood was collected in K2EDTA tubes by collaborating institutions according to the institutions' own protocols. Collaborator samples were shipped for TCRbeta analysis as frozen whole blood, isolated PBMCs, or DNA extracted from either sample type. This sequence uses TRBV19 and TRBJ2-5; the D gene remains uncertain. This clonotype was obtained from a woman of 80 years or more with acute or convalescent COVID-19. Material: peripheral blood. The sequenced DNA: TGTGCCAGTAGTAGTACAGTTCAAGAGACCCAGTACTTC. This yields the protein CASSSTVQETQYF. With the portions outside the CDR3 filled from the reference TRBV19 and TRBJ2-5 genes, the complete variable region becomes DGGITQSPKYLFRKEGQNVTLSCEQNLNHDAMYWYRQDPGQGLRLIYYSQIVNDFQKGDIAEGYSVSREKKESFPLTVTSAQKNPTAFYLCASSSTVQETQYFGPGTRLLVL.